The following is a TCR beta chain sequence with its context. The antigen is unknown. The data were obtained in a study of cytomegalovirus exposure and HLA in healthy donors. Study-level results: Some public TCRs appeared in many individuals, while most sequences were rare. Per published reports, the classifier diagnosed cytomegalovirus status with high specificity and sensitivity. Reports state that TCR beta sequences accurately predicted most subjects' HLA-A and HLA-B alleles. Across HLA loci, a later analysis found differing TCR association rates, with DRB1 most and HLA-C fewest.

It was with 60 Vbeta and 13 Jbeta primers that the PCR ran. Clones were sequenced by immunoSEQ multiplex PCR, and TCRdb holds only the in-frame ones, with some missing. The sample records some 130,000 clones, around 77% being singletons. CDR1 MGHRA and CDR2 YSYEKL come from the germline V gene. The V end was cut by 4 bases, the J end by 1 base, with 10 bases between. This CDR3 contains 14 residues. The sequenced sample consisted of PBMCs. The sequence was obtained from a man aged 25 to 40 in good health and CMV-seronegative. This sequence joins TRBV4-1 and TRBJ1-1, with TRBD1 as a possible D gene (6 bases). CDR3 bases: TGCGCCAGCAGCCCAACAGGGTCGAACACTGAAGCTTTCTTT. It is translated as CASSPTGSNTEAFF.